These 9 T cell receptor beta chains share one sample of origin, sequenced in a study of blood T cell repertoires in COVID-19. Assay used: immunoSEQ multiplex PCR; TCRdb lists only in-frame clones, some missing. The table lists hundreds of thousands of clones, around nine tenths of them singletons. The material sequenced was peripheral blood. The receptor set was obtained from a woman between 40 and 55 years old who had recovered from COVID-19.

The CDR3 region is CASSGNRGRGTEAFF. CDR3 bases: TGTGCCAGCAGTGGGAACAGGGGGCGGGGGACTGAAGCTTTCTTT. The gene calls are TRBV25-1 and TRBJ1-1, with 9 bases aligning to TRBD1. CDR3 length equals 15 residues. V was pared by 4 bases and J by 5 bases, with 8 bases of the junction left unmatched. Germline V lookup: CDR1 MGHDK, CDR2 SYGVNS.

V is TRBV11-3 and J is TRBJ2-1; weak D call: TRBD2 (6 bases). The V gene lost 1 base and the J gene lost 7 bases, with 14 bases spanning the gap. Germline assignment: CDR1 SGHNT and CDR2 YENEEA. This CDR3 is built from 15 residues. For the CDR3, the DNA is TGTGCCAGCAGCTTAGGGGGACTCGACCGAAATGAGCAGTTCTTC. Translation gives CASSLGGLDRNEQFF.

The gene calls are TRBV15 and TRBJ1-4; tentative D call: TRBD1 (5 bases). The V gene lost 1 base and the J gene lost 0 bases, with 18 bases spanning the gap. Germline assignment: CDR1 LNHNV and CDR2 YYDKDF (reference sequence). The length of the CDR3 is 19 residues. CDR3 loop: CATSRVQGGPGATNEKLFF. DNA for the CDR3: TGTGCCACCAGCAGAGTTCAGGGAGGGCCCGGGGCAACTAATGAAAAACTGTTTTTT.

The rearrangement uses TRBV19 and TRBJ2-1, with 8 nucleotides matching TRBD2. This CDR3 has 15 residues. Germline lookup yields CDR1 LNHDA and CDR2 SQIVND (reference sequence). V shed 6 bases and J 8 bases; nucleotides not matched to a gene: 12. CDR3 sequence: CASSLAAGVLDEQFF. CDR3 sequence (DNA): TGTGCCAGTAGCCTGGCAGCGGGAGTTCTCGATGAGCAGTTCTTC.

V gene TRBV5-1 combines with J gene TRBJ2-1; 7 nucleotides agree with TRBD2. Germline V gene sequence: CDR1 SGHRS, CDR2 YFSETQ. This CDR3 spans 15 amino acids. Trimming at V came to 7 bases and at J to 1 base, leaving 8 bases not matched to a gene. The CDR3 loop is CASGKGLVSYNEQFF. CDR3 coding DNA: TGCGCCAGCGGGAAAGGACTAGTTTCCTACAATGAGCAGTTCTTC.

The chain joins TRBV4-3 to TRBJ2-3; D gene unclear. Trimming shortened V by 0 bases and J by 6 bases, and 10 bases separated the two germline ends. CDR1 LGHNA and CDR2 YSLEER come from the germline V gene. CDR3 size: 14 residues. CDR3 residues: CASSQDTTVDTQYF. DNA of the CDR3: TGCGCCAGCAGCCAAGACACCACGGTGGATACGCAGTATTTT.

This chain connects TRBV21-1 to TRBJ2-7; whether TRBD2, the table's D call, matches the DNA was not checked. TRBV21-1 is designated a pseudogene. CDR3 size: 22 residues. The CDR3 DNA is TGTGCCAGCAGCAAAGAGGCGGGCAGCGCCCACCTAACTACGGTCGTCCCCTACGAGCAGTACGTC. It yields the protein CASSKEAGSAHLTTVVPYEQYV.

DNA for the CDR3: TGTGCCATCAGTGGGCAGGGGGCTAGCAGCCGTGGGGAGCAGTTCTTC. Protein sequence: CAISGQGASSRGEQFF. The V gene is TRBV10-3, the J gene TRBJ2-1, with 8 bases lining up with TRBD1. Germline values: CDR1 ENHRY, CDR2 SYGVKD. Trimming at V came to 4 bases and at J to 10 bases, leaving 15 bases not matched to a gene. CDR3 size: 16 residues.

The V gene is TRBV6-5, the J gene TRBJ1-1, with D possibly TRBD1 on 6 matching bases. This CDR3 is built from 13 residues. Germline CDR1 is MNHEY and CDR2 is SVGAGI. Trimming shortened V by 6 bases and J by 4 bases, and 12 bases separated the two germline ends. The CDR3 nucleotides read TGTGCCAGCAGGAGGGGAGGGGGCACTGAAGCTTTCTTT. It translates to CASRRGGGTEAFF.